This paragraph covers one T cell receptor (beta chain) sequence. The entry originates in a study of blood T cell repertoires in COVID-19. This CDR3 is built from 16 residues. Germline lookup yields CDR1 SNHLY and CDR2 FYNNEI. V was pared by 0 bases and J by 3 bases, with 13 bases between. Here immunoSEQ multiplex PCR was the method, and the copy in TCRdb shows in-frame clones only, minus some. The sample gives 300,000 or so clones, 87% of which show up once; under 1.3% is in the top ten. The chain uses TRBV2 and TRBJ2-3, with a weak D call TRBD2 (5 bases). The material sequenced was PBMCs or T cells enriched from blood (not recorded which). The sequence was obtained from a woman in her 30s who had recovered from COVID-19. CDR3 DNA sequence: TGTGCCAGCAGTGAAGCGACGGGCAGGAGGACAGATACGCAGTATTTT. As protein: CASSEATGRRTDTQYF.